The clone carrying this TCR beta chain showed up just once. How the authors handled the data: Amplification of reference gene primers provided the estimated nucleated cell counts. Profiled with immunoSEQ multiplex PCR; TCRdb holds only in-frame clones, not every one. The V and J calls and clone size are taken from that table; D and trimming were inferred from the DNA. The profile shows roughly 300,000 clones, over 70% of them singletons. With V trimmed by 2 bases and J by 7 bases, 9 bases remained unmatched. Germline V gene data show CDR1 as MNHEY and CDR2 as SMNVEV (reference sequence). This CDR3 has 15 amino acids. This specimen belongs to a study of blood T cell repertoires in COVID-19. On the study more broadly: Sites across the United States, Italy and Spain contributed samples from acute and convalescent COVID-19. The cDNA or gDNA used as material had been derived from T cells, B-cell-depleted T cells, or PBMCs.

The material sequenced was peripheral blood. The receptor comes from a woman in her 50s with acute or convalescent COVID-19. This chain links TRBV27 with TRBJ1-2; TRBD1 agrees at 8 bases. The CDR3 sequence is CASSLSIQGAVGYTF. The CDR3 DNA follows: TGTGCCAGCAGTTTAAGCATCCAGGGGGCGGTTGGCTACACCTTC.